This T cell receptor (beta chain) was sequenced in a study of blood T cell repertoires in COVID-19. The overall study: From the United States, Italy and Spain came samples of acute and convalescent COVID-19. Sample material is recorded as cDNA or gDNA derived from T cells, B-cell-depleted T cells, or PBMCs.

In germline, CDR1 is SGHDT, CDR2 YYEEEE. The CDR3 runs 14 residues. V was pared by 4 bases and J by 14 bases, with 11 bases of the junction left unmatched. Original analysis: Quantification of nucleated cells was approximated via reference gene primer amplification. Clones were read by immunoSEQ multiplex PCR, and TCRdb kept only the in-frame ones, dropping some. V and J calls and clone size are those listed in that table; D and trimming were worked out from the DNA. The data show approximately 190,000 clones, around nine tenths seen once. The TCR originated in a woman aged 40 to 49 who had recovered from COVID-19. The chain is built from TRBV5-6 and TRBJ1-6, with 8 bases identical to TRBD1. Material: peripheral blood. The DNA of the CDR3 is TGTGCCAGCAGCACGGACAGGGACTCTAGCACCCTCCACTTT. Its translation is CASSTDRDSSTLHF.